Listed below are T cell receptor beta chains from one sample, sequenced in a study of blood T cell repertoires in COVID-19. The data were produced by immunoSEQ multiplex PCR, yet TCRdb's version contains in-frame clones alone and is incomplete. The sample carries about 130,000 clones, 60% to 85% recorded once. The source material was peripheral blood. These receptors all come from a man older than 75 with acute or convalescent COVID-19. Both conserved end residues are part of each CDR3. The D gene is left open where the match is weak. Clone sizes are given selectively: once, few, many, or a class where the clone is expanded.

cdr3_nt cdr3_aa v_call clone_size j_call d_call
TGTGCCAGCCGTACAATGGAGCAGCCCCAGCATTTT CASRTMEQPQHF TRBV2 NA TRBJ1-5 NA
TGTGCCAGCAGTTTATCCGGTTCTCACTATGGCTACACCTTC CASSLSGSHYGYTF TRBV27 NA TRBJ1-2 NA
TGTGCCAGCAGCTCAGGGGGGTACGGAGAAGCTTTCTTT CASSSGGYGEAFF TRBV5-4 NA TRBJ1-1 TRBD1
TGTGCCAGCACTAAAGGGCAGGGTTCACCCCTCCACTTT CASTKGQGSPLHF TRBV2 many TRBJ1-6 NA
TGTGCCAGCAGAAGAGGACAGAATTATCAGCCCCAGCATTTT CASRRGQNYQPQHF TRBV28 NA TRBJ1-5 NA
TGCGCCAGCAGCTGGGGACAGGGGGCCGGGGAGCTGTTTTTT CASSWGQGAGELFF TRBV5-1 few TRBJ2-2 TRBD1
TGTGCCAGCAGCCCTGGGGTCGGGGGGCAAGAGACCCAGTACTTC CASSPGVGGQETQYF TRBV9 NA TRBJ2-5 TRBD2
TGCGCCAGCACACGGGACAGGGGTTATGTAGGAGGTGGCTACACCTTC CASTRDRGYVGGGYTF TRBV4-1 NA TRBJ1-2 TRBD1
TGTGCCAGCAGCGACTACGGCCTCACAAACGAGCAGTACTTC CASSDYGLTNEQYF TRBV7-9 NA TRBJ2-7 NA
TGTGCCTGGAGCGGACGGGGGATTGAAGCTTTCTTT CAWSGRGIEAFF TRBV30 NA TRBJ1-1 NA
TGTGCCAGCAGCACCGGGGCAGGGGCCGGGGAGACCCAGTACTTC CASSTGAGAGETQYF TRBV7-2 NA TRBJ2-5 NA
TGTGCCAGTAGTATAGGAGGGGGGGGTCTCTCATATCAGCCCCAGCATTTT CASSIGGGGLSYQPQHF TRBV19 NA TRBJ1-5 NA
TGTGCCAGCAGCCAGCAGGGGAACACTGAAGCTTTCTTT CASSQQGNTEAFF TRBV14 NA TRBJ1-1 NA
TGTGCCAGCAGTTACCCAGGGTTAAGAGAGACCCAGTACTTC CASSYPGLRETQYF TRBV6-2/TRBV6-3 NA TRBJ2-5 NA
TGTGCCAGCAGAAGAGGACAAGCGTATTCACCCCTCCACTTT CASRRGQAYSPLHF TRBV5-6 NA TRBJ1-6 NA
TGTGCCAGCAGCGTGATAGCGGGGGCGAGCACAGATACGCAGTATTTT CASSVIAGASTDTQYF TRBV9 NA TRBJ2-3 TRBD2
TGTGCCAGCTCACCACGGCAGGGACTCTCTGCGGGGGCCAACGTCCTGACTTTC CASSPRQGLSAGANVLTF TRBV18 NA TRBJ2-6 NA
TGTGCCAGCAGCCAGGGGGCTAATCAGCCCCAGCATTTT CASSQGANQPQHF TRBV12-3/TRBV12-4 NA TRBJ1-5 TRBD1
TGCGCCAGCAGCCAACGGACAGGGGAAACCTACGAGCAGTACTTC CASSQRTGETYEQYF TRBV4-1 once TRBJ2-7 TRBD1
TGTGCCAGCAGCCTCAGGGGTGGAGTGCTTGGCTACACCTTC CASSLRGGVLGYTF TRBV7-9 few TRBJ1-2 NA
TGTGCCAGCAAGGGTAGGGGCTACGAGCAGTACTTC CASKGRGYEQYF TRBV2 NA TRBJ2-7 NA
TGTGCCAGCAGTTCCCCGGGACAGGGGCGCGAGACCCAGTACTTC CASSSPGQGRETQYF TRBV6-5 NA TRBJ2-5 TRBD1
TGCGCCAGCAGCCACGACAGGGGGCGCGTTCGGATGGACACTGAAGCTTTCTTT CASSHDRGRVRMDTEAFF TRBV4-1 NA TRBJ1-1 TRBD1
TGTGCCAGCAGCTCCACTAAACCACCTTTAGCGGGTTCCTACGAGCAGTACTTC CASSSTKPPLAGSYEQYF TRBV5-4 few TRBJ2-7 TRBD2
TGTGCCAGCAGCATAGGACAGCTTGAGCAGTACTTC CASSIGQLEQYF TRBV5-6 NA TRBJ2-7 NA
TGTGCCAGCAGCCGCCGGACAGGGAGTGAAAAACTGTTTTTT CASSRRTGSEKLFF TRBV28 NA TRBJ1-4 TRBD1
TGTGCCAGCATCCAGAAGGAGGGAGGCTACACCTTC CASIQKEGGYTF TRBV6-4 NA TRBJ1-2 NA
TGTGCCAGTAGTATGGGCTGGGCAGGGGACTATGGCTACACCTTC CASSMGWAGDYGYTF TRBV19 NA TRBJ1-2 NA
TGCGCCAGCAGCTTAGGACAGGGCGCTAAAAGGACGGAAGAAAAACTGTTTTTT CASSLGQGAKRTEEKLFF TRBV5-1 NA TRBJ1-4 TRBD1
TGTGCCAGCAGTGCCCTAAGGCAGGGGGGCGGCTACACCTTC CASSALRQGGGYTF TRBV2 NA TRBJ1-2 TRBD1
TGTGCCAGCAGCTGGGACAGGACCACTGAAGCTTTCTTT CASSWDRTTEAFF TRBV5-4 once TRBJ1-1 TRBD1
TGTGCCTTGGAACAGGGGGCCAATTCACCCCTCCACTTT CALEQGANSPLHF TRBV30 NA TRBJ1-6 TRBD1
TGTGCCAGCAGTTTACCAGGGAAGCACGAGCAGTACTTC CASSLPGKHEQYF TRBV12-3/TRBV12-4 many TRBJ2-7 NA
TGTGCCATCAGTGAAGGGACAGGGATCAATCAGCCCCAGCATTTT CAISEGTGINQPQHF TRBV10-3 many TRBJ1-5 TRBD1
TGTGCCAGCAGCGGGGGACACGGCGCGAACACCGGGGAGCTGTTTTTT CASSGGHGANTGELFF TRBV5-6 NA TRBJ2-2 NA
TGTGCCAGCAGCACAGGGACAGGGGGCGAGCAGTACTTC CASSTGTGGEQYF TRBV6-2/TRBV6-3 many TRBJ2-7 TRBD1
TGTGCCGGATCTAGGGGTAATCAGCCCCAGCATTTT CAGSRGNQPQHF TRBV12-3/TRBV12-4 NA TRBJ1-5 NA
TGTGCCAGCAGCTTAGAGAGGGGGTACTCCTACAATGAGCAGTTCTTC CASSLERGYSYNEQFF TRBV6-2/TRBV6-3 NA TRBJ2-1 NA
TGTGCCAGCAGCTTCAACTTGAACACTGAAGCTTTCTTT CASSFNLNTEAFF TRBV9 NA TRBJ1-1 NA
TGTGCCTGGAGCGAAGGACTAGCGGGGGGGCACGAGCAGTACTTC CAWSEGLAGGHEQYF TRBV30 NA TRBJ2-7 TRBD2
TGTGCCAGCAGCCAACTGGGGCGTCTGGGAAACACCATATATTTT CASSQLGRLGNTIYF TRBV3-1/TRBV3-2 once TRBJ1-3 NA
TGTGCCAGCAGCCTGACGACAGGCTATGGCTACACCTTC CASSLTTGYGYTF TRBV16 NA TRBJ1-2 NA
TGCAGTGCTAGAGTGCAGGAGACCCAGTACTTC CSARVQETQYF TRBV20-1 NA TRBJ2-5 NA
TGTGCCAGCAGCGTAGGTTGGAGAGTGGGCACAGATACGCAGTATTTT CASSVGWRVGTDTQYF TRBV9 NA TRBJ2-3 NA
TGTGCCAGCAGCTTCGGGCAGGGCAAAGATACGCAGTATTTT CASSFGQGKDTQYF TRBV5-6 NA TRBJ2-3 NA
TGCGCCAGCAGCTTGGGGCCCCAGGGGACGGGCCCCCCTGGGGCCAACGTCCTGACTTTC CASSLGPQGTGPPGANVLTF TRBV5-1 NA TRBJ2-6 NA
TGTGCCAGCAGTTACTCGACTGGTAATCCTAGAACATTCGAGCAGTACTTC CASSYSTGNPRTFEQYF TRBV6-2/TRBV6-3 NA TRBJ2-7 NA
TGCGCCAGCACCAAAGGATCCAGCGCCTACAATGAGCAGTTCTTC CASTKGSSAYNEQFF TRBV4-1 NA TRBJ2-1 NA
TGTGCCAGCAGCTTAGACCCCGATAGGACAGTCTATGGCTACACCTTC CASSLDPDRTVYGYTF TRBV7-2 many TRBJ1-2 NA
TGTGCCAGCAGCCCCACCCCGAGTTACGAGCAGTACTTC CASSPTPSYEQYF TRBV7-9 few TRBJ2-7 NA
TGTGCCAGCAGCTTGGACAGGGGGACCTCTGGAAACACCATATATTTT CASSLDRGTSGNTIYF TRBV11-2 few TRBJ1-3 TRBD1